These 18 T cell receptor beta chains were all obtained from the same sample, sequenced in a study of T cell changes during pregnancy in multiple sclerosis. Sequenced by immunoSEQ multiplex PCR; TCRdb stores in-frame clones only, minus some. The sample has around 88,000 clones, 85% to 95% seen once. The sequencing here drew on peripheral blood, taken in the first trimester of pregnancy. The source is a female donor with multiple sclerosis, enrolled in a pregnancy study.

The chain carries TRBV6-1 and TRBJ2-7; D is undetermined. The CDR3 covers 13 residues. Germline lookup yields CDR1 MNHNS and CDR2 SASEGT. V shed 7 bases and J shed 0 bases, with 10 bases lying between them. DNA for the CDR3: TGTGCCAGCAACCTCGTAGCCTCCTACGAGCAGTACTTC. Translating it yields CASNLVASYEQYF.

The CDR3 region has the DNA TGTGCCAGCAGCTCCGGACAGGGTCCGAAGACCCAGTACTTC. This translates into CASSSGQGPKTQYF. The chain is built from TRBV7-9 and TRBJ2-5; 8 bases align to TRBD1. The V segment lost 4 bases and the J segment 6 bases; nucleotides outside the gene matches: 7. Germline-derived CDR1 and CDR2 are SEHNR and FQNEAQ (reference sequence). The CDR3 sequence is 14 residues long.

In nucleotides, the CDR3 is TGTGCCAGCAGTGCCGGTTTAGGGGTCCTAGGTCCCTCTGGAAACACCATATATTTT. Protein sequence: CASSAGLGVLGPSGNTIYF. V usage is TRBV6-1 and J usage is TRBJ1-3, with a possible D match to TRBD1 (5 bases). This CDR3 has 19 amino acids. Germline CDR1 reads MNHNS; CDR2 reads SASEGT. Trimming shortened V by 4 bases and J by 0 bases, and 22 bases separated the two germline ends.

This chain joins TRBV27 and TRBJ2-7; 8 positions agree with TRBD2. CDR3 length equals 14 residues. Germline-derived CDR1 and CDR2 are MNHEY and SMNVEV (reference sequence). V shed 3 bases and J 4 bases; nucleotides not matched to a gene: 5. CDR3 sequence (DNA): TGTGCCAGCAGTTTTGCAGCGGGAGCGTACGAGCAGTACTTC. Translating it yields CASSFAAGAYEQYF.

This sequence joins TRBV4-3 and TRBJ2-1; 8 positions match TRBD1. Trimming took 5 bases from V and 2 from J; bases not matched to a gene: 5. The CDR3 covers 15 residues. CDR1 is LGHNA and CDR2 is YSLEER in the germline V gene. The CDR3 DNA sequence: TGCGCCAGCAGCTCCAACAGGGGGACCTACAATGAGCAGTTCTTC. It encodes CASSSNRGTYNEQFF.

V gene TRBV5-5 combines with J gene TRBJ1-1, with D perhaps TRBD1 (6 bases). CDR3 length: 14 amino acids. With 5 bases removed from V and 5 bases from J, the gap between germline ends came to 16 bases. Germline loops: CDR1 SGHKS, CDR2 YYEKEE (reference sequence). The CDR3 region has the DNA TGTGCCAGCAGTTTTACAGGGTTGAGAACTGAAGCTTTCTTT. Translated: CASSFTGLRTEAFF.

DNA of the CDR3: TGTGCCACCAGCAGAGCCCTGACAGGGGCGAAATACAAAAACATTCAGTACTTC. As protein: CATSRALTGAKYKNIQYF. This chain joins TRBV15 and TRBJ2-4, with 8 bases lining up with TRBD1. The trim removed 1 base at V and 3 bases at J, leaving 11 bases unmatched. This CDR3 is built from 18 residues. Germline loops: CDR1 LNHNV, CDR2 YYDKDF (reference sequence).

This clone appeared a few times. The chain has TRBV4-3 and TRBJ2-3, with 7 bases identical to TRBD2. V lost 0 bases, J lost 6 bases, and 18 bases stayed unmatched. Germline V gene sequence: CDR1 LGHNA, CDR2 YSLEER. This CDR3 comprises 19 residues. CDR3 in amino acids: CASSQDPGWYGEGQDTQYF. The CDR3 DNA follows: TGCGCCAGCAGCCAAGATCCCGGGTGGTACGGGGAGGGCCAGGATACGCAGTATTTT.

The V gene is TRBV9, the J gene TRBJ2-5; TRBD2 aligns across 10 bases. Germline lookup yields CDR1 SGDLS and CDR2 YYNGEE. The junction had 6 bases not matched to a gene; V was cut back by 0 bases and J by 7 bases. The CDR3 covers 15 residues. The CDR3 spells CASSVASGRDGTQYF. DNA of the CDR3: TGTGCCAGCAGCGTAGCTAGCGGGAGAGACGGGACCCAGTACTTC.

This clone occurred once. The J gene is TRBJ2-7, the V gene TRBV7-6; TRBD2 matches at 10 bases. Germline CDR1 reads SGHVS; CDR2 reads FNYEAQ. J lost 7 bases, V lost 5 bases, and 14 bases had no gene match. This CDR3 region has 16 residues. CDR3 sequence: CASSPSGGLALTEQYF. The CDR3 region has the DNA TGTGCCAGCAGCCCCTCGGGGGGACTAGCGCTCACTGAGCAGTACTTC.

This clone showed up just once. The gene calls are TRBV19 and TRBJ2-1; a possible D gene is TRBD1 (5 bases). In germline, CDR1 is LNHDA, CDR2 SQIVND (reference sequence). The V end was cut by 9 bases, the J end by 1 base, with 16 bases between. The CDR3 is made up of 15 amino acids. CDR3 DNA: TGTGCCAGCAAGCCGCGAGCAGGGTCCTACAATGAGCAGTTCTTC. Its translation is CASKPRAGSYNEQFF.

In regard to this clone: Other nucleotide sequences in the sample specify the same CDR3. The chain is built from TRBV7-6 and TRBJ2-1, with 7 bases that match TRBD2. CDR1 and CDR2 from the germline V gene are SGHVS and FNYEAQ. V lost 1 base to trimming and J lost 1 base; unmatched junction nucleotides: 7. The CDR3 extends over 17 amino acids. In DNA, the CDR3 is TGTGCCAGCAGCTTAGTCTCGGGAGGAAGGTCCTACAATGAGCAGTTCTTC. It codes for CASSLVSGGRSYNEQFF.

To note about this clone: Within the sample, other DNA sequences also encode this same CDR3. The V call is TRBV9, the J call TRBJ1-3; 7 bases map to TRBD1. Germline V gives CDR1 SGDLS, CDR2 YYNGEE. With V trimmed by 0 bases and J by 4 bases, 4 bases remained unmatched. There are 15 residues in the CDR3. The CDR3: CASSVEGAGGNTIYF. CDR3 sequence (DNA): TGTGCCAGCAGCGTAGAGGGGGCTGGAGGAAACACCATATATTTT. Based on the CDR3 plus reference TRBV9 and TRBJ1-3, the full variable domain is DSGVTQTPKHLITATGQRVTLRCSPRSGDLSVYWYQQSLDQGLQFLIQYYNGEERAKGNILERFSAQQFPDLHSELNLSSLELGDSALYFCASSVEGAGGNTIYFGEGSWLTVV.

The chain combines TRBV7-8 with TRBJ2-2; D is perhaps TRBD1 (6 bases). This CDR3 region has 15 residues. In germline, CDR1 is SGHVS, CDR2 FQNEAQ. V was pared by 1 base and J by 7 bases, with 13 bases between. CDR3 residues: CASSLDTGSYGELFF. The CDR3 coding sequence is TGTGCCAGCAGCTTAGATACAGGGTCTTACGGGGAGCTGTTTTTT.

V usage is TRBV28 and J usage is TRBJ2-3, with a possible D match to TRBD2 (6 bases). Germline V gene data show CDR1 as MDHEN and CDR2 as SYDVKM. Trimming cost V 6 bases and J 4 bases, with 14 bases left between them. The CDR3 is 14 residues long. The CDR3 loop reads CASRSFGGADTQYF. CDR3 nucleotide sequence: TGTGCCAGCAGATCATTCGGCGGGGCAGATACGCAGTATTTT.

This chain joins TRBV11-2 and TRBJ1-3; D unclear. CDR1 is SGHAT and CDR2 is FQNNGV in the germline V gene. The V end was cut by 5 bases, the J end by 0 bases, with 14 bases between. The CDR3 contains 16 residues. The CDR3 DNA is TGTGCCAGCAGCGCCCGTTTCGGGGTCTCTGGAAACACCATATATTTT. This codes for CASSARFGVSGNTIYF.

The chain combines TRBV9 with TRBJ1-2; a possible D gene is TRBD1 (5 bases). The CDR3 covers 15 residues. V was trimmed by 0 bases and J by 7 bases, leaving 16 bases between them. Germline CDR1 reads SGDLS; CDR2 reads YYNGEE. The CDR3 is CASSVGTGGGSGYTF. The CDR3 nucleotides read TGTGCCAGCAGCGTAGGCACGGGCGGGGGGAGTGGCTACACCTTC. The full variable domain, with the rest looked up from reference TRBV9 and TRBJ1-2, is DSGVTQTPKHLITATGQRVTLRCSPRSGDLSVYWYQQSLDQGLQFLIQYYNGEERAKGNILERFSAQQFPDLHSELNLSSLELGDSALYFCASSVGTGGGSGYTFGSGTRLTVV.

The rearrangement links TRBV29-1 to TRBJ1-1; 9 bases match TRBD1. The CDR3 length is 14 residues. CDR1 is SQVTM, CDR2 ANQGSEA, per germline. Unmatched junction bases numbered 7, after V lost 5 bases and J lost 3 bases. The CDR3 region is CSVRTGGRDTEAFF. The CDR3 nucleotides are TGCAGCGTTCGTACAGGGGGCAGAGACACTGAAGCTTTCTTT.